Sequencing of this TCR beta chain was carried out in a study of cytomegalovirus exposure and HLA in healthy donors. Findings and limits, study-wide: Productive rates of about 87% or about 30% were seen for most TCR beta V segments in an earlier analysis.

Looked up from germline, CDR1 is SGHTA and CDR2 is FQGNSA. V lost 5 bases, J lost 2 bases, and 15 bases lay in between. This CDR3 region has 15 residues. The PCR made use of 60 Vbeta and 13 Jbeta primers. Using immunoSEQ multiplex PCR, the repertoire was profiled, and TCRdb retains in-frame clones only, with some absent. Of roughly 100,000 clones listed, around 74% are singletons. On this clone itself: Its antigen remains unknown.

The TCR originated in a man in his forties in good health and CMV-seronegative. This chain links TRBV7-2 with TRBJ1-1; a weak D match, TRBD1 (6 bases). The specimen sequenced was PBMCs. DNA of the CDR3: TGTGCCAGCAGCCCCTCGGGGGGCGTAAACACTGAAGCTTTCTTT. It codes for CASSPSGGVNTEAFF.